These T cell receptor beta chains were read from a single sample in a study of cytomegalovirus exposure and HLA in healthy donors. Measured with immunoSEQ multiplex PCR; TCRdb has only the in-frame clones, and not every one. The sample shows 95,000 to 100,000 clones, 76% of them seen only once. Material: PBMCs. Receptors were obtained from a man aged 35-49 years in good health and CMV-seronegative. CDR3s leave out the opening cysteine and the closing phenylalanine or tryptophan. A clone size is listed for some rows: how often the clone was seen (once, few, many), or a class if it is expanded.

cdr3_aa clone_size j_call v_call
ASSWGQGAGGELF . TRBJ2-2 TRBV7-7
ASSLAGLIGTEAF . TRBJ1-1 TRBV27
ASSEREIQPQH . TRBJ1-5 TRBV2
AISESSSKAF . TRBJ1-1 TRBV10-3
ASRLESAETQY once TRBJ2-5 TRBV4-1
ASSHRGSLAAKTGELF . TRBJ2-2 TRBV4-1
ASSLDGGATNEKLF . TRBJ1-4 TRBV11-2
ASRRQDQNTEAF few TRBJ1-1 TRBV6-1
ASSLVASRGANYGYT few TRBJ1-2 TRBV7-2
ASSSNWGEEQF . TRBJ2-1 TRBV7-6
ASSIVGVDRKNYGYT . TRBJ1-2 TRBV19
ASRLQGRDEKLF . TRBJ1-4 TRBV7-9
ASSQRTRVYNEQF . TRBJ2-1 TRBV6-6
ASSQDGSNYGYT . TRBJ1-2 TRBV4-1
ASSSQDRSNQPQH once TRBJ1-5 TRBV7-8
ASSLSAAST . TRBJ1-2 TRBV5-4
ASSGAGLNEQF . TRBJ2-1 TRBV5-4
SARDRDGYT . TRBJ1-2 TRBV20-1
ASSPSRGSYGYT . TRBJ1-2 TRBV5-4
ASSASRQGGNTIY . TRBJ1-3 TRBV6-1
ASRQGDREGYGYT . TRBJ1-2 TRBV7-2
ASSEASYEQY . TRBJ2-7 TRBV6-1
AWSPSNQPQH . TRBJ1-5 TRBV30
ASSAGRGQETQY . TRBJ2-5 TRBV19
ASRGQGFTEAF . TRBJ1-1 TRBV6-5
ASTLLLDKSYGYT . TRBJ1-2 TRBV6-1
ASSLGLLKYNSPLH . TRBJ1-6 TRBV7-8
ASSLGQGTETQY . TRBJ2-5 TRBV18
ASSATGWGGGELF . TRBJ2-2 TRBV9
ASSDRLNEKLF . TRBJ1-4 TRBV6-1
ASSQDFRVGAEAF . TRBJ1-1 TRBV4-1
ASSLGGGASTGELF . TRBJ2-2 TRBV28
ASSFFPQYNEQF . TRBJ2-1 TRBV7-2
SSSLEGNLNTEAF . TRBJ1-1 TRBV7-9
ASSPGTYTGELF . TRBJ2-2 TRBV7-2
ASSLPLAGGDTQY . TRBJ2-3 TRBV5-4
ASSLGQGPGETQY once TRBJ2-5 TRBV5-1
TVKRGGRGETQY . TRBJ2-5 TRBV29-1
ASSLTGTEAF once TRBJ1-1 TRBV5-1
AWTTGRRSPLH once TRBJ1-6 TRBV30
ATKGQGAWETQY . TRBJ2-5 TRBV6-1
ASSRTGGTGELF . TRBJ2-2 TRBV7-3